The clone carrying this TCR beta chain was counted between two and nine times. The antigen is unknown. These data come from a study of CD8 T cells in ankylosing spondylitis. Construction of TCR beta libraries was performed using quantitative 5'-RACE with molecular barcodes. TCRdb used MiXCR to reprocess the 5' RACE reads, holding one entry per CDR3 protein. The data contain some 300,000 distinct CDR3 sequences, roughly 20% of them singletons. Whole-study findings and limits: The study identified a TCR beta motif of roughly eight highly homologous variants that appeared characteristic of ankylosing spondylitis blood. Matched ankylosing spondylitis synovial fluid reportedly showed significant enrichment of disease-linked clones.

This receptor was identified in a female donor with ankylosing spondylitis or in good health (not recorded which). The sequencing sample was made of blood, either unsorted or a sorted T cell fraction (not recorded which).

In DNA form, the CDR3 reads TGTGCCAGCAACCTCGAGGGGCTCCCCAATCAGCCCCAGCATTTT. It specifies CASNLEGLPNQPQHF. V and J are TRBV28 and TRBJ1-5, with D tentatively TRBD1 (5 bases). V was pared by 7 bases and J by 3 bases, with 16 bases between. The V gene's germline CDR1 is MDHEN and CDR2 SYDVKM. The CDR3 is 15 residues long.